A few counts support the clone carrying this T cell receptor beta chain. Its specificity is unknown. The sample originates from a study of blood T cells in healthy people across ages. Broader study findings: Unsorted PBMC input precluded a conclusive naive versus antigen-experienced comparison.

PCR was performed a second time for about 7 to 11 cycles using a sample-barcoded 5' primer and a J-beta primer mix. In TCRdb, the 5' RACE reads were re-called with MiXCR into one record per CDR3 protein. This table has about 1.4 million distinct CDR3 sequences, approximately 60% appearing once. Germline V lookup: CDR1 SEHNR, CDR2 FQNEAQ (reference sequence). The CDR3 length is 15 residues. Between the trimmed V and J ends, which lost 4 bases and 6 bases, there was a span of 18 bases. Drawn from each donor were approximately 10 milliliters of peripheral blood. This chain links TRBV7-9 with TRBJ1-2; D gene ambiguous. The TCR was taken from a man aged 18-30 years in good health. Source material: blood. CDR3 DNA: TGTGCCAGCAGCTCACCATTTCCAGAGACCCATGGCTACACCTTC. The encoded protein is CASSSPFPETHGYTF.